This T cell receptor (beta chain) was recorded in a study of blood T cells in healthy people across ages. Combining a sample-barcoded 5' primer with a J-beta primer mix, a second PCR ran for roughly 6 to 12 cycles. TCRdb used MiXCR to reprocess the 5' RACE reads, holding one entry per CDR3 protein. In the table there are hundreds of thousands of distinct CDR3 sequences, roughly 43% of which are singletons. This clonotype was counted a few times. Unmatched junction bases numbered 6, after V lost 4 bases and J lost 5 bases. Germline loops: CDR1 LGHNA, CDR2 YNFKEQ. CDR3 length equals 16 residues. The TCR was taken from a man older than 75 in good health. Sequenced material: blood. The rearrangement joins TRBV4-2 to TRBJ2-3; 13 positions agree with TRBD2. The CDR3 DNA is TGTGCCAGCAGCCTTACTAGCGGGGGGGGACTAGATACGCAGTATTTT. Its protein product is CASSLTSGGGLDTQYF.